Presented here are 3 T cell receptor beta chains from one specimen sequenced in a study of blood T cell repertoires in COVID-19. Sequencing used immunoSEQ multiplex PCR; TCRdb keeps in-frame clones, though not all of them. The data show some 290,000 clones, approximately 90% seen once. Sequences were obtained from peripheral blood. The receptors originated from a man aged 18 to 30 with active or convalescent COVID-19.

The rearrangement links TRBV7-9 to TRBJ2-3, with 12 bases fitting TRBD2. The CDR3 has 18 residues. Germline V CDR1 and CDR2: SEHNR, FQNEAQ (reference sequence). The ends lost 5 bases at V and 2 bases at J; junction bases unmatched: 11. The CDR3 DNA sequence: TGTGCCAGCAGCACGACCCCGCTAGCGGGAGGGGCCACAGATACGCAGTATTTT. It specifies CASSTTPLAGGATDTQYF.

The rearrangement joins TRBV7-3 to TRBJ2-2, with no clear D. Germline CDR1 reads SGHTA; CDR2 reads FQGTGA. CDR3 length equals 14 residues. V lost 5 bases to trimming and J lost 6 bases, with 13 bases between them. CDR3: CASSTGTRSGELFF. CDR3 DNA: TGTGCCAGCAGCACCGGAACCAGGTCCGGGGAGCTGTTTTTT.

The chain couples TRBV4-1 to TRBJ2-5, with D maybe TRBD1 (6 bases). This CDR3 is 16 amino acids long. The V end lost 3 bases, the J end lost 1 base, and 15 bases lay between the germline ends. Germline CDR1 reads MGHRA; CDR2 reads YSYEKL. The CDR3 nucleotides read TGCGCCAGCAGCCACCCCCGGCAGGGGATCCAAGAGACCCAGTACTTC. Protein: CASSHPRQGIQETQYF.